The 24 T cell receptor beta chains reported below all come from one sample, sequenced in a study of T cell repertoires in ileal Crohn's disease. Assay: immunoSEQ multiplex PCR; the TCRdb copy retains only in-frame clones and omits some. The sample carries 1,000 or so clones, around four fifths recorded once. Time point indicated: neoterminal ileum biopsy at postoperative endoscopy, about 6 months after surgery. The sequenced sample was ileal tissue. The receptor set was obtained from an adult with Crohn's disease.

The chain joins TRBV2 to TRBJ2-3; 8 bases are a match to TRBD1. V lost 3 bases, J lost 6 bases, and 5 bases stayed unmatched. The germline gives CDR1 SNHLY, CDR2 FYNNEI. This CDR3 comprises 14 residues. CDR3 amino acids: CASSDRTGPDTQYF. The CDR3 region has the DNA TGTGCCAGCAGTGACCGGACAGGGCCGGATACGCAGTATTTT.

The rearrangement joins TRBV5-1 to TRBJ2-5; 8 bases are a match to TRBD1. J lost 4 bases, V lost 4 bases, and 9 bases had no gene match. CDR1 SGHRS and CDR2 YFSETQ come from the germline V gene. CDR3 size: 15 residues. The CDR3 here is CASSAGTGDRETQYF. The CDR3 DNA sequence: TGCGCCAGCAGCGCCGGGACAGGTGATAGAGAGACCCAGTACTTC.

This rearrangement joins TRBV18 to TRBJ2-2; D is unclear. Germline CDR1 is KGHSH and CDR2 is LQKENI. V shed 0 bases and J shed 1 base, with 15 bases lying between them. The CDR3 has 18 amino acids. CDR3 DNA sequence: TGTGCCAGCTCACCACCCCACAGAGTGGTGGGGAACACCGGGGAGCTGTTTTTT. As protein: CASSPPHRVVGNTGELFF.

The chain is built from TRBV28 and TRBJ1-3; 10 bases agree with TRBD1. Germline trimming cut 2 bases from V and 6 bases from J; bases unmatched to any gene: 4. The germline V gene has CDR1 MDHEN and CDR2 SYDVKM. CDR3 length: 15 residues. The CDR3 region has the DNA TGTGCCAGCAGTTTACCGACAGGGGGCTTAAACACCATATATTTT. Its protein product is CASSLPTGGLNTIYF.

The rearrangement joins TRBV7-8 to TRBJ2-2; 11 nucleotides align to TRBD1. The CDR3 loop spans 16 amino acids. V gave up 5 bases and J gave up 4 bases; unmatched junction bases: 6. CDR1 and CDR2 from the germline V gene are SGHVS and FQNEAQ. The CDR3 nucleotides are TGTGCCAGCAGCGACCGGGACAGGGGGAGCACCGGGGAGCTGTTTTTT. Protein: CASSDRDRGSTGELFF.

CDR3 residues: CASSQDPAGAGGDTQYF. The CDR3 bases are TGCGCCAGCAGCCAAGATCCAGCGGGGGCCGGGGGAGATACGCAGTATTTT. The V call is TRBV4-3, the J call TRBJ2-3, with 8 bases fitting TRBD2. This CDR3 spans 17 amino acids. With V trimmed by 0 bases and J by 5 bases, 10 bases remained unmatched. Germline assignment: CDR1 LGHNA and CDR2 YSLEER.

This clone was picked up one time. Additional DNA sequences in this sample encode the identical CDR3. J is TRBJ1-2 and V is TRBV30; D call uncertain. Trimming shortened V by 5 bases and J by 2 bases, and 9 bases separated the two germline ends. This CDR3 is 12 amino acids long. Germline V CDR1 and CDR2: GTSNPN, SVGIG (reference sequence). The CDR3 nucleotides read TGTGCCTGGGCCGGAGGGAACTATGGCTACACCTTC. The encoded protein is CAWAGGNYGYTF.

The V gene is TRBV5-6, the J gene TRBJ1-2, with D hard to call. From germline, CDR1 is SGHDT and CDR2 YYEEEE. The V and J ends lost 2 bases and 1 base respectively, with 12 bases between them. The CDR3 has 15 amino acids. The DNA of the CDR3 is TGTGCCAGCAGCTTCAATCCAGGCTTTAACTATGGCTACACCTTC. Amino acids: CASSFNPGFNYGYTF.

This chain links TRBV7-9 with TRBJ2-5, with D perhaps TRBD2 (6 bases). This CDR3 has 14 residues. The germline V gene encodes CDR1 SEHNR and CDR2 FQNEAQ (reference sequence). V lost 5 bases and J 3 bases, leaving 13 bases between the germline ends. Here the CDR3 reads CASSPVGREETQYF. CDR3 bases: TGTGCCAGCAGCCCCGTCGGGAGAGAAGAGACCCAGTACTTC.

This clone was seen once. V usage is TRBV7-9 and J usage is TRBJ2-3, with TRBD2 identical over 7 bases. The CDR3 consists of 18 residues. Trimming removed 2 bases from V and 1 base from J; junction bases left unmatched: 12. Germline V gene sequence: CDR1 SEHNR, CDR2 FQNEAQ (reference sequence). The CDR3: CASSLQGTGRAGTDTQYF. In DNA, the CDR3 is TGTGCCAGCAGCTTACAGGGCACTGGGAGGGCGGGCACAGATACGCAGTATTTT.

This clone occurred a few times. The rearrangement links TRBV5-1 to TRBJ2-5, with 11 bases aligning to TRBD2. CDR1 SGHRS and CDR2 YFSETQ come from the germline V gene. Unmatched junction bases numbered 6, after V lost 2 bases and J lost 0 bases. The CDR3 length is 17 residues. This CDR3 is CASSFGIAGGYQETQYF. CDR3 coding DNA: TGCGCCAGCAGCTTCGGGATAGCGGGGGGGTACCAAGAGACCCAGTACTTC.

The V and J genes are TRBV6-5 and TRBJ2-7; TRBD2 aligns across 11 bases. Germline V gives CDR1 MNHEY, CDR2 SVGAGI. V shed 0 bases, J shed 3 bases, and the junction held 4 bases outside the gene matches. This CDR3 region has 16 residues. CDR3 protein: CASSYSGTSGGYEQYF. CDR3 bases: TGTGCCAGCAGTTACTCGGGTACTAGCGGGGGCTACGAGCAGTACTTC.

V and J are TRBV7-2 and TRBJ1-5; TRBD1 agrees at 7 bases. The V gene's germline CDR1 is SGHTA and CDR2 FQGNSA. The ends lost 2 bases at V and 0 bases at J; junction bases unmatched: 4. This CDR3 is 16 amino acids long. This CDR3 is CASSLTGQNSNQPQHF. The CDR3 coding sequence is TGTGCCAGCAGCTTAACGGGACAGAATAGCAATCAGCCCCAGCATTTT.

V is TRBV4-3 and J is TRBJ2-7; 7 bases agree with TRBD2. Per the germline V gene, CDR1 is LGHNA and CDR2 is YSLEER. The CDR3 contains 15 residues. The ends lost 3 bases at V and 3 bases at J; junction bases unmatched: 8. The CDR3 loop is CASSQSLAGVYEQYF. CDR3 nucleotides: TGCGCCAGCAGCCAGTCCTTGGCGGGGGTCTACGAGCAGTACTTC.

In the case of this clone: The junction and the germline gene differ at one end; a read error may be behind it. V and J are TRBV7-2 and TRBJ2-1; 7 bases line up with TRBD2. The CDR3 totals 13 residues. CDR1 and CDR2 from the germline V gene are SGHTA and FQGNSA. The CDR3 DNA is TGTGCCAGCAGCTTAGGATTAGGACTAGTTCAAATCTTC. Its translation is CASSLGLGLVQIF.

CDR3 coding DNA: TGCGCCAGCGCGCTGGGGACAGGGGGCGCGGAGACCCAGTACTTC. This translates into CASALGTGGAETQYF. The rearrangement links TRBV4-3 to TRBJ2-5; TRBD1 agrees at 12 bases. CDR1 and CDR2 (germline): LGHNA, YSLEER. The CDR3 is 15 residues long. The ends lost 8 bases at V and 5 bases at J; junction bases unmatched: 9.

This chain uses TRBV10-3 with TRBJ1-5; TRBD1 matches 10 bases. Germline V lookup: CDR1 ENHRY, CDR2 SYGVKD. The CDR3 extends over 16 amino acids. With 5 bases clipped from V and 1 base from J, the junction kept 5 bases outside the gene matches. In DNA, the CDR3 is TGTGCCATCAGTCCTGGGACAGGGGTCAGCAATCAGCCCCAGCATTTT. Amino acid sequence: CAISPGTGVSNQPQHF.

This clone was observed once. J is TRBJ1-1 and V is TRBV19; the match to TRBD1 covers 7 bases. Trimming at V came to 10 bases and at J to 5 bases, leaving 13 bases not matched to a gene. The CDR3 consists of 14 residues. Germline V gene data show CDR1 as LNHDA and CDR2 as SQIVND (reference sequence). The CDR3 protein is CATREGAEETEAFF. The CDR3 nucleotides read TGTGCCACCAGAGAGGGGGCAGAGGAGACTGAAGCTTTCTTT.

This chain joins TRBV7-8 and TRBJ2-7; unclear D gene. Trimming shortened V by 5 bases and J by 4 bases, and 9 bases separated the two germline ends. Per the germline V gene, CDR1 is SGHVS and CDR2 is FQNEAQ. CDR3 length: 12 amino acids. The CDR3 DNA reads TGTGCCAGCAGCACCCGAACTTACGAGCAGTACTTC. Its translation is CASSTRTYEQYF.

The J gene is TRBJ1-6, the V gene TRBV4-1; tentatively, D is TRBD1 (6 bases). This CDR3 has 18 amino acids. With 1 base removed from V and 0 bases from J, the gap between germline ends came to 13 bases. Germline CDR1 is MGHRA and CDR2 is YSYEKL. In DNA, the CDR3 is TGCGCCAGCAGCCAAGGACCCACAGGGAGCTCCTATAATTCACCCCTCCACTTT. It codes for CASSQGPTGSSYNSPLHF.

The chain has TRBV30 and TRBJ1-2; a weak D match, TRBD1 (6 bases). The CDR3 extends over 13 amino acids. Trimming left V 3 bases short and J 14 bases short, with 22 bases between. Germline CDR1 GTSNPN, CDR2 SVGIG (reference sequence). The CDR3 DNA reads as TGTGCCTGGAGCCATTCCGGACAGCGCCGAAAGACCTTC. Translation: CAWSHSGQRRKTF.

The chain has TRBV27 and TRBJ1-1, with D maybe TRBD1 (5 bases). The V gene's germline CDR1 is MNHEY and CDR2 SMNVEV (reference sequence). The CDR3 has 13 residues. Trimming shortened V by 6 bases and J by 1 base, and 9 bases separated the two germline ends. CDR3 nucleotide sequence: TGTGCCAGCAGAGACAGCTCGAACACTGAAGCTTTCTTT. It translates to CASRDSSNTEAFF.

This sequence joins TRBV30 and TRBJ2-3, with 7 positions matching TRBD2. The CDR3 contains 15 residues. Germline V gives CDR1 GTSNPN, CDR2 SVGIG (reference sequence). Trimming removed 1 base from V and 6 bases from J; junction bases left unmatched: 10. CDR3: CAWSGRGDPRDTQYF. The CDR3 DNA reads TGTGCCTGGAGTGGTCGGGGGGACCCTCGGGATACGCAGTATTTT.

CDR3 sequence: CASSFGIRASGETQYF. The CDR3 bases are TGTGCCAGCAGCTTCGGGATTAGGGCTAGCGGAGAGACCCAGTACTTC. This chain connects TRBV7-9 to TRBJ2-5, with 7 bases lining up with TRBD2. Germline trimming cut 3 bases from V and 4 bases from J; bases unmatched to any gene: 11. CDR1 SEHNR and CDR2 FQNEAQ come from the germline V gene (reference sequence). The CDR3 totals 16 residues.